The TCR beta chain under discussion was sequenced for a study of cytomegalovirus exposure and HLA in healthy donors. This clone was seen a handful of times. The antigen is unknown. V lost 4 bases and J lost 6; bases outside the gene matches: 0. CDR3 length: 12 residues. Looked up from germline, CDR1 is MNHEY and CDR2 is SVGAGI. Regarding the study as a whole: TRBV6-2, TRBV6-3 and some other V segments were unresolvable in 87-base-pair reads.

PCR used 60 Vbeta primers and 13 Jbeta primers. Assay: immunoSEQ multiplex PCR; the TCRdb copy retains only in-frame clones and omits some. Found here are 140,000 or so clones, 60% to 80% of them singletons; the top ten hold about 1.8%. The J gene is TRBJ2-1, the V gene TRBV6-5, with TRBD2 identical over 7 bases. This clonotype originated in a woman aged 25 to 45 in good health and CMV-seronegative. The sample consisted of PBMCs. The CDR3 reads CASSWGGNEQFF. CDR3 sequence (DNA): TGTGCCAGCAGTTGGGGGGGCAATGAGCAGTTCTTC.